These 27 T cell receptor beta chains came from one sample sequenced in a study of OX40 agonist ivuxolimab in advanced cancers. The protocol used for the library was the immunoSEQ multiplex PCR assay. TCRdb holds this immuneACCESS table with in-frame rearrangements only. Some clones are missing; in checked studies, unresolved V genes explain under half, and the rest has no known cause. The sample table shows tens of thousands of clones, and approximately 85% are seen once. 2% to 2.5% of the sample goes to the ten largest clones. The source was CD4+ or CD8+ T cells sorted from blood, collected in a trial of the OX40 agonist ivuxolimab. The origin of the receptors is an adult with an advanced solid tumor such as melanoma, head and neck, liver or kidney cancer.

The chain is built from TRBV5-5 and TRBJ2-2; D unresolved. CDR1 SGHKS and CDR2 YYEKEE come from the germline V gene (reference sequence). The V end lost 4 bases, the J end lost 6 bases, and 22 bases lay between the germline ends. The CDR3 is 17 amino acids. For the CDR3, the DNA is TGTGCCAGCAGCCCCTCGTTTGGCCAGAGTCGGGCCGGGGAGCTGTTTTTT. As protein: CASSPSFGQSRAGELFF.

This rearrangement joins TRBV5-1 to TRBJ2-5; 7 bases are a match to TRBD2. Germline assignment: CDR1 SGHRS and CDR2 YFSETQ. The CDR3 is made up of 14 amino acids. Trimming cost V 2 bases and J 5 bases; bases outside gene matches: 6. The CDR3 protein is CASSFGLEGETQYF. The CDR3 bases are TGCGCCAGCAGCTTTGGACTAGAGGGGGAGACCCAGTACTTC.

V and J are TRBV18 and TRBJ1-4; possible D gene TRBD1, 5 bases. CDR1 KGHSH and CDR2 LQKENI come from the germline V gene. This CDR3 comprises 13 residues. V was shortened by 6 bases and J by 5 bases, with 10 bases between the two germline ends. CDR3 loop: CASSGTENEKLFF. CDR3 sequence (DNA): TGTGCCAGCTCGGGGACGGAGAATGAAAAACTGTTTTTT.

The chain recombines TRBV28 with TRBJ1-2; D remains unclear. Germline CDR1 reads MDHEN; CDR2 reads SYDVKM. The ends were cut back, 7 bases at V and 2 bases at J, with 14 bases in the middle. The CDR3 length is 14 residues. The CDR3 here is CASKTQSVNYGYTF. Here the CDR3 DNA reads TGTGCCAGCAAGACTCAGAGCGTGAACTATGGCTACACCTTC.

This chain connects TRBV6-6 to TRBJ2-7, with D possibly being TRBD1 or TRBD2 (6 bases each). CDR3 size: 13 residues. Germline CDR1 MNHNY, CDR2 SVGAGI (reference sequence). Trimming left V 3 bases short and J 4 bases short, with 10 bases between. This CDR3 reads CASSYGGRYEQYF. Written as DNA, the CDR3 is TGTGCCAGCAGTTATGGGGGGCGATACGAGCAGTACTTC.

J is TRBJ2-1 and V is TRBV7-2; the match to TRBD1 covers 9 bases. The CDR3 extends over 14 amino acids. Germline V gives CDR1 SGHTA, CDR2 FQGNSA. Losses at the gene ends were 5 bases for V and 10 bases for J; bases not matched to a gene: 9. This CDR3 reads CASSPDRGPGEQFF. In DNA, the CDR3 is TGTGCCAGCAGCCCGGACAGGGGACCCGGGGAGCAGTTCTTC.

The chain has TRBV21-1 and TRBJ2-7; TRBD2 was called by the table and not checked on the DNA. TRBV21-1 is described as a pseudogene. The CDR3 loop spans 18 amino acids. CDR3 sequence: CASSKGGLTSGKAYEQYF. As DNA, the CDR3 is TGTGCCAGCAGCAAAGGAGGGTTGACTAGCGGGAAGGCCTACGAGCAGTACTTC.

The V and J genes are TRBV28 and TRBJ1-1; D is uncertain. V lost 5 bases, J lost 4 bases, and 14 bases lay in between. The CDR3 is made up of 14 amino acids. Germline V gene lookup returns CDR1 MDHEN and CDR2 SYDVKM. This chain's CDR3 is CASSRSGRGTEAFF. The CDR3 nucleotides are TGTGCCAGCAGTCGGTCGGGGAGAGGCACTGAAGCTTTCTTT.

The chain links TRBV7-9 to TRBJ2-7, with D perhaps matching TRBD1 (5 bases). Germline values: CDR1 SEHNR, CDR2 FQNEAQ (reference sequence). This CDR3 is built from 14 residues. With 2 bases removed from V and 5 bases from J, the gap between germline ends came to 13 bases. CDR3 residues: CASSLQAGNHEQYF. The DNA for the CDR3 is TGTGCCAGCAGCTTACAGGCAGGGAACCACGAGCAGTACTTC.

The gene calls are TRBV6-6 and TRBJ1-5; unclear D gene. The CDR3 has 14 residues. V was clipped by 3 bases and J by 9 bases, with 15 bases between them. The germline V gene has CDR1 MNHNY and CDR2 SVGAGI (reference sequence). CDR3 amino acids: CASSYWRAETPQHF. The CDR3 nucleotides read TGTGCCAGCAGTTATTGGAGGGCCGAAACGCCCCAGCATTTT.

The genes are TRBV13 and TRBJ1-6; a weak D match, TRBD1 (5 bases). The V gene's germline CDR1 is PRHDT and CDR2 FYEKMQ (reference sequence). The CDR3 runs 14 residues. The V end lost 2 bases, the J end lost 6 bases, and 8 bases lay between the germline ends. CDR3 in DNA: TGTGCCAGCAGCTTACAGGGAGGTAATTCACCCCTCCACTTT. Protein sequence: CASSLQGGNSPLHF.

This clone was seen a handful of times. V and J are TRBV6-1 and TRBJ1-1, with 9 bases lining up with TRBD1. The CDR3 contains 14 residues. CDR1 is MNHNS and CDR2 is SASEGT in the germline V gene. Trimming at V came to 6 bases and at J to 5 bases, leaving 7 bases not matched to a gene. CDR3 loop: CASRRDREVTEAFF. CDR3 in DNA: TGTGCCAGCAGGAGGGACAGGGAAGTGACTGAAGCTTTCTTT.

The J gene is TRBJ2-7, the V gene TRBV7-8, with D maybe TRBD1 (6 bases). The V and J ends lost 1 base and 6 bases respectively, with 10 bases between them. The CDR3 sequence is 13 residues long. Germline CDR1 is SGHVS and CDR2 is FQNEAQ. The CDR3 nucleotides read TGTGCCAGCAGCTTAGTAGTCAGGGGCGAGCAGTACTTC. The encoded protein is CASSLVVRGEQYF.

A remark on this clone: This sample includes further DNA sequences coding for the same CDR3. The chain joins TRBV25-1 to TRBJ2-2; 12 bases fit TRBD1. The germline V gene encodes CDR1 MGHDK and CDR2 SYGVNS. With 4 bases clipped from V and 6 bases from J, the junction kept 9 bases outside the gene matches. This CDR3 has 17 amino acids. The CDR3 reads CASSVRRGTGGSGELFF. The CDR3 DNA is TGTGCCAGCAGTGTCCGACGCGGGACAGGGGGCTCCGGGGAGCTGTTTTTT.

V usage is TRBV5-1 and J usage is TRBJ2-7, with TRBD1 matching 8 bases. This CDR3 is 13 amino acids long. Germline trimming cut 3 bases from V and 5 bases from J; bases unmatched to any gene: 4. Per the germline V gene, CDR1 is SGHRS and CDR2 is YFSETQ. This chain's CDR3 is CASSSRQGNEQYF. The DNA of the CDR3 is TGCGCCAGCAGCTCGAGACAGGGGAACGAGCAGTACTTC.

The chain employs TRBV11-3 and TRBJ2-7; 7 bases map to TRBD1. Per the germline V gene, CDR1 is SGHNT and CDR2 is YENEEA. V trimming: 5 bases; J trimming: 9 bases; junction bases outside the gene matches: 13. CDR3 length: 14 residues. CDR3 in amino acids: CASSQHGTANRQYF. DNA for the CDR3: TGTGCCAGCAGCCAACACGGGACAGCCAACAGGCAGTACTTC.

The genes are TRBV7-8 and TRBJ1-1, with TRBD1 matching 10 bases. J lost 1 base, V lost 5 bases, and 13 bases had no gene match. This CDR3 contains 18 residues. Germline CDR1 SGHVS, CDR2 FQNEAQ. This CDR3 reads CASSPQRTGTGANTEAFF. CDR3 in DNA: TGTGCCAGCAGCCCACAGCGTACGGGGACAGGGGCGAACACTGAAGCTTTCTTT.

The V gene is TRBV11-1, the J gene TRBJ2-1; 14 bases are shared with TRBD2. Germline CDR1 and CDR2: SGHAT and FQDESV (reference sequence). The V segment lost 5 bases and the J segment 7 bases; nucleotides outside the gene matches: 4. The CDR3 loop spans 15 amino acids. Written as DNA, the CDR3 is TGTGCCAGCAGCGGGGGACTAGCGGGAGCTAATGAGCAGTTCTTC. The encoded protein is CASSGGLAGANEQFF. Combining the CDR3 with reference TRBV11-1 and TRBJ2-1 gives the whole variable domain EAEVAQSPRYKITEKSQAVAFWCDPISGHATLYWYRQILGQGPELLVQFQDESVVDDSQLPKDRFSAERLKGVDSTLKIQPAELGDSAMYLCASSGGLAGANEQFFGPGTRLTVL.

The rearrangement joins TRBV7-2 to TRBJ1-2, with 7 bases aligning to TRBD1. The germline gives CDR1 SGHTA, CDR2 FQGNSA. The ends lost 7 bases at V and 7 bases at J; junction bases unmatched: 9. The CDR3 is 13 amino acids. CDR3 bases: TGTGCCAGCAAACCGTGGGGACAGTTTGGCTACACCTTC. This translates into CASKPWGQFGYTF.

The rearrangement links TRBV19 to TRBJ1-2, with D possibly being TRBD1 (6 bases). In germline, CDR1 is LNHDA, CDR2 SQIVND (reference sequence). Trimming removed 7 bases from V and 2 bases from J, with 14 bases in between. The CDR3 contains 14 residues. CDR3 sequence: CASTPGHLNYGYTF. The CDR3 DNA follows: TGTGCCAGTACCCCGGGACACCTGAACTATGGCTACACCTTC. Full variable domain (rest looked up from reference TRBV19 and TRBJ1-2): DGGITQSPKYLFRKEGQNVTLSCEQNLNHDAMYWYRQDPGQGLRLIYYSQIVNDFQKGDIAEGYSVSREKKESFPLTVTSAQKNPTAFYLCASTPGHLNYGYTFGSGTRLTVV.

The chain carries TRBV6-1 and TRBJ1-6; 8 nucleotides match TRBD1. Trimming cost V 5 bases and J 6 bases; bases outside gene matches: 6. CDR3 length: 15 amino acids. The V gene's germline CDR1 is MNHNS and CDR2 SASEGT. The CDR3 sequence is CASSSNTGGNSPLHF. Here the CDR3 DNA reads TGTGCCAGCAGTTCAAACACAGGGGGTAATTCACCCCTCCACTTT.

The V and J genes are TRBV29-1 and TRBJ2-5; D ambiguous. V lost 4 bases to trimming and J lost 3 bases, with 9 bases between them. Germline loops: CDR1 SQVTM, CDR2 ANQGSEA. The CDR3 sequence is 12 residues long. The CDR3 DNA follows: TGCAGCGTTGGTCACTCGAAAGAGACCCAGTACTTC. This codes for CSVGHSKETQYF.

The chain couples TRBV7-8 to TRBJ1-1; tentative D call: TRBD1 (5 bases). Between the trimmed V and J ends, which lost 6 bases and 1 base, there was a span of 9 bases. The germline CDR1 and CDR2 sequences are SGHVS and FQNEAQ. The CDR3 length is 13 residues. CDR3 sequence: CASSWDRNTEAFF. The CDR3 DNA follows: TGTGCCAGCAGTTGGGACCGGAACACTGAAGCTTTCTTT.

CDR3 coding DNA: TGTGCCAGCAGTTCTGGCATATCGAACACCGGGGAGCTGTTTTTT. Protein: CASSSGISNTGELFF. This chain joins TRBV27 and TRBJ2-2; D uncertain. The CDR3 is 15 amino acids. V was clipped by 4 bases and J by 0 bases, with 9 bases between them. Germline V gives CDR1 MNHEY, CDR2 SMNVEV (reference sequence).

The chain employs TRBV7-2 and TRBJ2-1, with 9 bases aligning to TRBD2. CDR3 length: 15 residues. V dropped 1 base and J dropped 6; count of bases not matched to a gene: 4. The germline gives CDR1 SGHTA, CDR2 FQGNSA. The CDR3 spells CASSLVAGGPNEQFF. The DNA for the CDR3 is TGTGCCAGCAGCTTAGTCGCGGGGGGGCCCAATGAGCAGTTCTTC.

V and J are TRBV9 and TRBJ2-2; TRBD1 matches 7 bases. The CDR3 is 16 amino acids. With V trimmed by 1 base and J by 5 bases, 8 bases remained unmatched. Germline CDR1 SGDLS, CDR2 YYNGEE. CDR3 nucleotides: TGTGCCAGCAGCGTACCGAGACAGGGCGGGACCGGGGAGCTGTTTTTT. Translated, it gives CASSVPRQGGTGELFF.

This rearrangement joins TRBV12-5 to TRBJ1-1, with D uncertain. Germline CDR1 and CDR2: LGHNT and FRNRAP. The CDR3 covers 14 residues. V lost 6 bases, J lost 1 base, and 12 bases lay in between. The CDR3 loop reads CASGPDRSNTEAFF. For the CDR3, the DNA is TGTGCTAGTGGCCCGGACCGGTCGAACACTGAAGCTTTCTTT.